This T cell receptor beta chain was observed in a study of early T cells in non-severe SARS-CoV-2 infection. At the level of the study: Chains were unpaired, as sequencing was done on bulk RNA from unsorted whole blood.

Study conclusions and caveats: A preference for anti-spike CD8 responses marked VDJdb matching, which missed private and CD4 specificities.

Tagging with unique molecular identifiers was applied to individual cDNA molecules. TCRdb recomputed calls from the 5' RACE reads with MiXCR, one row per CDR3 protein. Of around 56,000 distinct CDR3 sequences listed, about 8% are singletons. This clonotype was observed many times. No antigen is known for it. The receptor's source is an adult who was a healthcare worker with PCR-confirmed SARS-CoV-2 infection or an uninfected control (not recorded which). The sequencing used whole blood, collected at baseline.

CDR3 DNA: TGCGCCAGCAGCCAAGATGTAGCGGGGGACTACGAGCAGTACTTC. Translating it yields CASSQDVAGDYEQYF. The gene calls are TRBV4-1 and TRBJ2-7, with 9 bases that match TRBD2. The V and J ends lost 0 bases and 3 bases, in that order; junction bases with no gene match: 3. The CDR3 has 15 amino acids. Germline loops: CDR1 MGHRA, CDR2 YSYEKL.